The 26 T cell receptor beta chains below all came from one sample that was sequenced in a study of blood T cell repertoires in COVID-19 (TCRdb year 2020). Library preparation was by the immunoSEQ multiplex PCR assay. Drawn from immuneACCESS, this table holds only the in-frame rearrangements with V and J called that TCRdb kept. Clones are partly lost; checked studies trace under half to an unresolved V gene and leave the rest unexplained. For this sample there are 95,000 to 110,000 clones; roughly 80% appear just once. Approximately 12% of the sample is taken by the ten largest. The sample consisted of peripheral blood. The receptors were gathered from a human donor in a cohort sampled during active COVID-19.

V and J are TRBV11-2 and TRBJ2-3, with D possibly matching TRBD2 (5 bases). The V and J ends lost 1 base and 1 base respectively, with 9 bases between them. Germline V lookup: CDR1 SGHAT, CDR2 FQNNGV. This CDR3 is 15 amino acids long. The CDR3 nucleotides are TGTGCCAGCAGCTTAGCCCGGGGAGGCACAGATACGCAGTATTTT. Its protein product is CASSLARGGTDTQYF.

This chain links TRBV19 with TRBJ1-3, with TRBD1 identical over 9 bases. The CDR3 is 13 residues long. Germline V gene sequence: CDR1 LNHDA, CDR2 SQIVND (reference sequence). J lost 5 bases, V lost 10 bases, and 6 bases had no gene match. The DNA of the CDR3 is TGTGCCACCTACGGACAGGGGCGAAACACCATATATTTT. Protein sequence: CATYGQGRNTIYF.

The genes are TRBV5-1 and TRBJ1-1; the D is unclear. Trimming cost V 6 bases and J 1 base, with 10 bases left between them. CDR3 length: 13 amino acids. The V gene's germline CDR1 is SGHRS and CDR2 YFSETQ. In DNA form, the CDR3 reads TGCGCCAGCAACGAGGTGCCGAACACTGAAGCTTTCTTT. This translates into CASNEVPNTEAFF.

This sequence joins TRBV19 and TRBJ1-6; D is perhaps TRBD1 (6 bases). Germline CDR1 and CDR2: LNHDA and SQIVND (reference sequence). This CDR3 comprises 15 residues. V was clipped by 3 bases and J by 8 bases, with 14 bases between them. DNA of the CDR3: TGTGCCAGTAGTATCAGGCAGGGGCACTATTCACCCCTCCACTTT. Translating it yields CASSIRQGHYSPLHF.

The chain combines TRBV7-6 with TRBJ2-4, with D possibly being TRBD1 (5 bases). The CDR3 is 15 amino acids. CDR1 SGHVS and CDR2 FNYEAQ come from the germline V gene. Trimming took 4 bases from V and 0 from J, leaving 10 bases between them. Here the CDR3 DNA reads TGTGCCAGCAGCTCCGGACAATTAGCCAAAAACATTCAGTACTTC. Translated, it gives CASSSGQLAKNIQYF.

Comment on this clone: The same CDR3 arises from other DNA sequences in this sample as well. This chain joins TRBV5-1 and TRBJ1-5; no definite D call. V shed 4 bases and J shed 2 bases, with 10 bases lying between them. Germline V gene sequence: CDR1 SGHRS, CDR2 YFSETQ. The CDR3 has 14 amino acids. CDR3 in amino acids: CASSTDGGNQPQHF. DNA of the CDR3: TGCGCCAGCAGCACCGACGGAGGCAATCAGCCCCAGCATTTT.

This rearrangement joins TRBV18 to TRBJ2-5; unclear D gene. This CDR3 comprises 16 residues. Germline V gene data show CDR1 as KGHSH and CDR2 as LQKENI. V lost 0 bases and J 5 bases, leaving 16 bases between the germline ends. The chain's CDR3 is CASSPPPPARWETQYF. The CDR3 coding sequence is TGTGCCAGCTCACCACCCCCTCCAGCCAGGTGGGAGACCCAGTACTTC.

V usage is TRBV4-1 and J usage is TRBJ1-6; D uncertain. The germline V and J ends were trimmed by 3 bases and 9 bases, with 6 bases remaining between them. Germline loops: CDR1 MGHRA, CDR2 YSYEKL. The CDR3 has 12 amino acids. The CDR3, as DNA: TGCGCCAGCAGCCAGGGCCCTTCACCCCTCCACTTT. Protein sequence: CASSQGPSPLHF.

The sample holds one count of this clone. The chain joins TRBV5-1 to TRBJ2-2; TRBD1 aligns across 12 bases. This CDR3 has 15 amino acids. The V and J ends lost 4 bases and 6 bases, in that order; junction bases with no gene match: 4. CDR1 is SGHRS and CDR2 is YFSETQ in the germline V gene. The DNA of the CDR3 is TGCGCCAGCAGCGCTGGGACAGGGGGCTCCGGGGAGCTGTTTTTT. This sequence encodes CASSAGTGGSGELFF.

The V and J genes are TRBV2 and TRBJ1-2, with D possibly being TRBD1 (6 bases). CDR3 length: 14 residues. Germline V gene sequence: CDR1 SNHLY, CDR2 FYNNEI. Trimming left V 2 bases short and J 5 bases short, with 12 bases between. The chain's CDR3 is CASSEYRGQYGYTF. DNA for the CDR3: TGTGCCAGCAGTGAATACCGAGGACAGTATGGCTACACCTTC.

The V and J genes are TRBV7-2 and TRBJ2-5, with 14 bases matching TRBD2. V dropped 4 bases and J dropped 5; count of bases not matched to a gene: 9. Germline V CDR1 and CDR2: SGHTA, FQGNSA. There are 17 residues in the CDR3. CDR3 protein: CASSSRLAGGPGETQYF. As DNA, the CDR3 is TGTGCCAGCAGCTCAAGACTAGCGGGGGGGCCGGGGGAGACCCAGTACTTC.

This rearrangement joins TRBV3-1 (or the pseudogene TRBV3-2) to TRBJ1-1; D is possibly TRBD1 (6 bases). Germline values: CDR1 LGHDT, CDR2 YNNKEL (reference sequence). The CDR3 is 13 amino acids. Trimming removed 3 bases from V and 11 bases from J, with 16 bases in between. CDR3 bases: TGTGCCAGCAGCCATTCCAGACAGGTTGCGGCTTTCTTT. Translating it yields CASSHSRQVAAFF.

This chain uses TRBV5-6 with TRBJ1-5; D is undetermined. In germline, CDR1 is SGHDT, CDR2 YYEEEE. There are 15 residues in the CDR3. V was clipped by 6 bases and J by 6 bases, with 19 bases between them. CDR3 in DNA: TGTGCCAGCACAGGCTTTGGTAATTTGACTCAGCCCCAGCATTTT. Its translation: CASTGFGNLTQPQHF.

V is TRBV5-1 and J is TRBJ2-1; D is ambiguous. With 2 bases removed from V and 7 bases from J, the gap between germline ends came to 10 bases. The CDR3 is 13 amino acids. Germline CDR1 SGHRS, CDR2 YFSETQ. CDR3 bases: TGCGCCAGCAGCTTACTTGGAGTGAATGAGCAGTTCTTC. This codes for CASSLLGVNEQFF.

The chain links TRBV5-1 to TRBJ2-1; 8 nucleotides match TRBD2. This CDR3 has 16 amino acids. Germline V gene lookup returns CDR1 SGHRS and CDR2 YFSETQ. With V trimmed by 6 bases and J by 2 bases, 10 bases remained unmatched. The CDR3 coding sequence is TGCGCCAGCATGGGACCCGGGGGGGCCCCCTACAATGAGCAGTTCTTC. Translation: CASMGPGGAPYNEQFF.

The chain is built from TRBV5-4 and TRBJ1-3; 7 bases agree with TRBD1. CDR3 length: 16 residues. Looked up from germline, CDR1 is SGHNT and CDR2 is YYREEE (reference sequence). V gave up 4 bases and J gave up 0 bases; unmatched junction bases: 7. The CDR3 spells CASSPRGSSSGNTIYF. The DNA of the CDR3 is TGTGCCAGCAGCCCCAGGGGGTCCTCCTCTGGAAACACCATATATTTT.

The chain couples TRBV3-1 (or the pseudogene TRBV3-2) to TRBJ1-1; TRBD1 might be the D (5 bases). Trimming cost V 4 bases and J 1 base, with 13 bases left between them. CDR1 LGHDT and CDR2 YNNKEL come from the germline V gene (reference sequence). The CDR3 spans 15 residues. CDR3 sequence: CASSPMTARNTEAFF. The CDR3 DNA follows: TGTGCCAGCAGCCCGATGACAGCTAGGAACACTGAAGCTTTCTTT.

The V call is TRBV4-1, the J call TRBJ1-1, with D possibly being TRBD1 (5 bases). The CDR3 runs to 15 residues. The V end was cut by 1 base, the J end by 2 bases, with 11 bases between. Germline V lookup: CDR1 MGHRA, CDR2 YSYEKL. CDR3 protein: CASSQAQGRNTEAFF. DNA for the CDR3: TGCGCCAGCAGCCAAGCTCAGGGTCGAAACACTGAAGCTTTCTTT.

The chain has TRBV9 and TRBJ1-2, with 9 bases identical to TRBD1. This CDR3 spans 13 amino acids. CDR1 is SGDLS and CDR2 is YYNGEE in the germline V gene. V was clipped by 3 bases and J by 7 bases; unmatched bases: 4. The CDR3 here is CASSEQGAGGYTF. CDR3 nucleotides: TGTGCCAGCAGCGAACAGGGGGCTGGTGGCTACACCTTC.

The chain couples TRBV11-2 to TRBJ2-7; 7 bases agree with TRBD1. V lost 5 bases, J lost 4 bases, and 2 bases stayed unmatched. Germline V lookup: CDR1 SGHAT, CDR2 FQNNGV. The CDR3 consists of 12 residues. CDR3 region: CASSNRGYEQYF. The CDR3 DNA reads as TGTGCCAGCAGCAACAGGGGTTACGAGCAGTACTTC.

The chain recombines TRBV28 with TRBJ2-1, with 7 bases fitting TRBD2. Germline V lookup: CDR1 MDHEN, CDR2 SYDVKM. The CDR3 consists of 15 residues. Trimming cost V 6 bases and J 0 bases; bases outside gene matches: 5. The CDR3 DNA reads TGTGCCAGCAGATCCGGGACTACCTCCTACAATGAGCAGTTCTTC. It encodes CASRSGTTSYNEQFF.

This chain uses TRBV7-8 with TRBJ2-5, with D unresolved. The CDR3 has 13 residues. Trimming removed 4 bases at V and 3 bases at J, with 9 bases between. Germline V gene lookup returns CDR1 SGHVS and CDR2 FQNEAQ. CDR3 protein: CASSYTNKETQYF. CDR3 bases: TGTGCCAGCAGCTATACTAACAAAGAGACCCAGTACTTC.

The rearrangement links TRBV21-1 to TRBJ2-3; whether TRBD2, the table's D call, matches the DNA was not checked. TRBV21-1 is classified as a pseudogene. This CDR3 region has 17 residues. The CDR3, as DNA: TGTGCCAGCAGCCCCCGGGCTAGCGGGGAACACACAGATACGCAGTATTTT. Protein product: CASSPRASGEHTDTQYF.

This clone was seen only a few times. In nucleotides, the CDR3 is TGTGCCAGCAGCTTGGGGGGTAATAGCAATCAGCCCCAGCATTTT. Translating gives CASSLGGNSNQPQHF. The chain employs TRBV7-9 and TRBJ1-5; D may be TRBD1 (5 bases). Germline-derived CDR1 and CDR2 are SEHNR and FQNEAQ (reference sequence). The CDR3 totals 15 residues. V lost 3 bases and J lost 0, with 9 bases in between. Combining the CDR3 with reference TRBV7-9 and TRBJ1-5 gives the whole variable domain DTGVSQNPRHKITKRGQNVTFRCDPISEHNRLYWYRQTLGQGPEFLTYFQNEAQLEKSRLLSDRFSAERPKGSFSTLEIQRTEQGDSAMYLCASSLGGNSNQPQHFGDGTRLSIL.

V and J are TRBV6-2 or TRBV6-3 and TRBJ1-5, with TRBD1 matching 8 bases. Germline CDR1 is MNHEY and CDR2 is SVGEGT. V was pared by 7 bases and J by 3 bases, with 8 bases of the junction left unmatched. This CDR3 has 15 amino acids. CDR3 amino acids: CASNPGQGYNQPQHF. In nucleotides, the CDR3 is TGTGCCAGCAACCCCGGACAGGGCTACAATCAGCCCCAGCATTTT.

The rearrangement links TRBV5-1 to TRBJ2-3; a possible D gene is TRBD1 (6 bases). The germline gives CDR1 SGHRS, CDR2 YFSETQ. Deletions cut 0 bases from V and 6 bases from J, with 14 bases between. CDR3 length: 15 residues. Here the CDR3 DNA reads TGCGCCAGCAGCTTGGGAGGCAGGGGTGCGGATACGCAGTATTTT. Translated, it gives CASSLGGRGADTQYF.